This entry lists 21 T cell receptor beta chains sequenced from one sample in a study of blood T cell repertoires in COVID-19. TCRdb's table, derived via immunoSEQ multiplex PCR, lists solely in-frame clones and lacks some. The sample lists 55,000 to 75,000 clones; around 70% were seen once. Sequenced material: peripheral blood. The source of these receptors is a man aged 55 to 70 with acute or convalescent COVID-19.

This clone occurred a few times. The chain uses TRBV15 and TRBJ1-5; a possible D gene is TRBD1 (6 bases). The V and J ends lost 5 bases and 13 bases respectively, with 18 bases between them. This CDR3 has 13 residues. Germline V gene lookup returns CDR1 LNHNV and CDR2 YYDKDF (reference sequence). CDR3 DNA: TGTGCCACCAGCCCCAAGATGGGGGCGGCGCAGCATTTT. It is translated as CATSPKMGAAQHF. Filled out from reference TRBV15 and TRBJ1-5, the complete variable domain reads DAMVIQNPRYQVTQFGKPVTLSCSQTLNHNVMYWYQQKSSQAPKLLFHYYDKDFNNEADTPDNFQSRRPNTSFCFLDIRSPGLGDTAMYLCATSPKMGAAQHFGDGTRLSIL.

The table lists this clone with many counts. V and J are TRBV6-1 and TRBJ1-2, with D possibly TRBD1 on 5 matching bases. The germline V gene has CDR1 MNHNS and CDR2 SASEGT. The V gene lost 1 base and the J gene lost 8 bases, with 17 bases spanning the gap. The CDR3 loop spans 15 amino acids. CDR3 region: CASSEGPRAIWGYTF. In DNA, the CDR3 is TGTGCCAGCAGTGAAGGCCCCAGGGCGATATGGGGCTACACCTTC.

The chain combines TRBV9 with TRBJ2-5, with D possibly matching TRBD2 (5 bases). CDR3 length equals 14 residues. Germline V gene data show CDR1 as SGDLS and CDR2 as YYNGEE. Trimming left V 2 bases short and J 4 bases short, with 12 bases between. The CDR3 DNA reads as TGTGCCAGCAGCGTGGGAACCGGACTAGAGACCCAGTACTTC. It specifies CASSVGTGLETQYF.

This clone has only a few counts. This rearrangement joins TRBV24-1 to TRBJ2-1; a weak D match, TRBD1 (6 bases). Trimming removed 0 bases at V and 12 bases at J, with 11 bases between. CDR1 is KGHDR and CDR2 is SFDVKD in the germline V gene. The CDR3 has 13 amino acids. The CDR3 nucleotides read TGTGCCACCAGTGATTTGGTCAGGGGCCTGCAGTTCTTC. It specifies CATSDLVRGLQFF.

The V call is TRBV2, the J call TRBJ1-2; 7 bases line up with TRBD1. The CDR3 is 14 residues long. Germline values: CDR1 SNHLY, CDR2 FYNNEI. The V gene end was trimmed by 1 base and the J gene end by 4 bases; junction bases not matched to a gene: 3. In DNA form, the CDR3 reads TGTGCCAGCAGTGAAGTAGGGGGCTCCTATGGCTACACCTTC. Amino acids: CASSEVGGSYGYTF.

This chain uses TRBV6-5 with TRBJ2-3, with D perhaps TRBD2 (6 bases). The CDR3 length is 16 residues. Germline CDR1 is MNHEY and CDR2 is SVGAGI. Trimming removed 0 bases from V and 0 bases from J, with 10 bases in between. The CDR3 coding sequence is TGTGCCAGCAGTTACTCGGGCGGGGTGAGCACAGATACGCAGTATTTT. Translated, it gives CASSYSGGVSTDTQYF.

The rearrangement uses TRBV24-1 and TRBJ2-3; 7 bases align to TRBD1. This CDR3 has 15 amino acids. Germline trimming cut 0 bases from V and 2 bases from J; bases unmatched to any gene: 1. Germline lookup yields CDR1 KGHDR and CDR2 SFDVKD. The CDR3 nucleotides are TGTGCCACCAGTGATTTGGGGACAGACACAGATACGCAGTATTTT. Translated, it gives CATSDLGTDTDTQYF.

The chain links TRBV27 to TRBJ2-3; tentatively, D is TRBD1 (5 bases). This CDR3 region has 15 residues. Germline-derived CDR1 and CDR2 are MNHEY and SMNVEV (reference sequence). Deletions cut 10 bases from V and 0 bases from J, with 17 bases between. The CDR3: CATATSTESTDTQYF. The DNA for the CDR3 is TGTGCCACAGCCACCTCGACAGAGAGCACAGATACGCAGTATTTT.

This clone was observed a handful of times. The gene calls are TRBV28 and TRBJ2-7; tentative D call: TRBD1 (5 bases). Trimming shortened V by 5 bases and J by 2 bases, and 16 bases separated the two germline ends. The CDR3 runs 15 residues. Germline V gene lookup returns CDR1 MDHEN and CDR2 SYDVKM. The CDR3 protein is CASSDPLRGTYEQYF. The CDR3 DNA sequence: TGTGCCAGCAGTGACCCTCTTAGGGGCACCTACGAGCAGTACTTC.

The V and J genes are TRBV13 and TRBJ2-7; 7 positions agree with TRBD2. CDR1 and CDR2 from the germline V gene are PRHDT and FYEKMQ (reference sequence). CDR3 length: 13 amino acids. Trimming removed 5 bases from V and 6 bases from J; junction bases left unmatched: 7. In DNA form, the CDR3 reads TGTGCCAGCAGCCAGAGCGGGGCCTCCGAGCAGTACGTC. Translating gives CASSQSGASEQYV.

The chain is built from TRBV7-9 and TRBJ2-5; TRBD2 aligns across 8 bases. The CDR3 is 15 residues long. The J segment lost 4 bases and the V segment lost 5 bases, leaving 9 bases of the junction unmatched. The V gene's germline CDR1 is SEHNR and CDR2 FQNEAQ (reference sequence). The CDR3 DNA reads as TGTGCCAGCAGCCATTCCGGGACTAGGGGAGAGACCCAGTACTTC. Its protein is CASSHSGTRGETQYF.

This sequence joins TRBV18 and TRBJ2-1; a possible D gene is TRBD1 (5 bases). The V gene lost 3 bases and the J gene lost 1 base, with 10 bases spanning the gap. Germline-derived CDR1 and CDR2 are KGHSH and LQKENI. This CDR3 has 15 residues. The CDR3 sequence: CASSPAGASYNEQFF. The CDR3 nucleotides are TGTGCCAGCTCACCCGCTGGGGCATCCTACAATGAGCAGTTCTTC.

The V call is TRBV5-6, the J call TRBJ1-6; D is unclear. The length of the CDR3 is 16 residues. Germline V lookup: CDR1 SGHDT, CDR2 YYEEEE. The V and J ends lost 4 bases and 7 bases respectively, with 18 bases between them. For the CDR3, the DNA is TGTGCCAGCAGCCAGATGAGGGCAGGCTCGAATTCACCCCTCCACTTT. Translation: CASSQMRAGSNSPLHF.

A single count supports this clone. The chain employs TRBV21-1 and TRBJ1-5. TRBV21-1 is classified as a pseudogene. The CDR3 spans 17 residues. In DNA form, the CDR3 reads TGTGCCAGCAGCAATTTCTATTTTATTTATAGCAATCAGCCCCAGCATTTT. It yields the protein CASSNFYFIYSNQPQHF.

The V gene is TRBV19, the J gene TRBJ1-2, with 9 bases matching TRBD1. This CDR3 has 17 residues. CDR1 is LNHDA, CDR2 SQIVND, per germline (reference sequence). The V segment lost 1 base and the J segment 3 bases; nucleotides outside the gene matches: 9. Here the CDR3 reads CASSIVSSGQGYYGYTF. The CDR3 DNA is TGTGCCAGTAGTATAGTATCTTCCGGACAGGGGTACTATGGCTACACCTTC.

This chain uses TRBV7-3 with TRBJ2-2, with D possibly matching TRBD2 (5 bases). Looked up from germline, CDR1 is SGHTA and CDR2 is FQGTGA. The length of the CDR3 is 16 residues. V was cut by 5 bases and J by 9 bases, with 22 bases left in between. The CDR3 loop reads CASSNHPSGFSRELFF. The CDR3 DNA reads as TGTGCCAGCAGCAATCATCCAAGCGGTTTTTCCCGGGAGCTGTTTTTT.

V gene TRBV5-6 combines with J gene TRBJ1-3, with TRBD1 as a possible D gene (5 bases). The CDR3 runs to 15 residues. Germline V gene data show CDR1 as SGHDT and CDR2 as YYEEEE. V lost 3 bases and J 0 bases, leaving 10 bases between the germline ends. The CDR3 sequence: CASSSLRDSGNTIYF. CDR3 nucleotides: TGTGCCAGCAGCTCCCTCAGGGACTCTGGAAACACCATATATTTT.

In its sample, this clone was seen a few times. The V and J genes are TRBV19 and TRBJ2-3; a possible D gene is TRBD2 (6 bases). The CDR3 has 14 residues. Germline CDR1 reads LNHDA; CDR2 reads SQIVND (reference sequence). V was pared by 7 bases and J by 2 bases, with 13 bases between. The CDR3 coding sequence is TGTGCCAGTACCCCGGGACTTGACACAGATACGCAGTATTTT. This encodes CASTPGLDTDTQYF.

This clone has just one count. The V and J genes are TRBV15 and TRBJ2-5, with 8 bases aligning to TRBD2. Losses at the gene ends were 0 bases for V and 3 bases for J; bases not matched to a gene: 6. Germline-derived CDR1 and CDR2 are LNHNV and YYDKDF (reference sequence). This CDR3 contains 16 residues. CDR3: CATSRDSGGPEETQYF. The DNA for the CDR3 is TGTGCCACCAGCAGAGATTCGGGGGGGCCAGAAGAGACCCAGTACTTC.

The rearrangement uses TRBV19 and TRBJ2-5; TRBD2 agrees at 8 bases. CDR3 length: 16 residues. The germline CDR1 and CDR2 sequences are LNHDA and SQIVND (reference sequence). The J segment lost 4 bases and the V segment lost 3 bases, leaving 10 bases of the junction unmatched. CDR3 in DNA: TGTGCCAGTAGTATCTCCCGGGGACTAGTCGGAGAGACCCAGTACTTC. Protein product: CASSISRGLVGETQYF.

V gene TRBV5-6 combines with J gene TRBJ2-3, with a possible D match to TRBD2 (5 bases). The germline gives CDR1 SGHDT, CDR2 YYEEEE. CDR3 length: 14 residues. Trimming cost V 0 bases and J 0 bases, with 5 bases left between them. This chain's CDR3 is CASSLGGSTDTQYF. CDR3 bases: TGTGCCAGCAGCTTGGGCGGGAGCACAGATACGCAGTATTTT.